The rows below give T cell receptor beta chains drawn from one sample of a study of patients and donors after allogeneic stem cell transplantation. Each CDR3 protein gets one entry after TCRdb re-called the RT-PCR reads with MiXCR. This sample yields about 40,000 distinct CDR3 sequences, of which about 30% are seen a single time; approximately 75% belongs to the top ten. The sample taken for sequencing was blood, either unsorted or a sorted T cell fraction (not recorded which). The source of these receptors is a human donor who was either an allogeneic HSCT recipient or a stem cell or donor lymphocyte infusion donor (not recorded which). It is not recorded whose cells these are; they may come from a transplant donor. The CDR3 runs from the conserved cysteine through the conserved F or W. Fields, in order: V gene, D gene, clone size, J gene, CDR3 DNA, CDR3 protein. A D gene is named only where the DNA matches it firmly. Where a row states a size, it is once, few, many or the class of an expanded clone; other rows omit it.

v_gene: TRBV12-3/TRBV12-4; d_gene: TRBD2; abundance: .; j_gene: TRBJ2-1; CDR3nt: TGTGCCAGCAGCTTGAGCGGGAGTTATGAGCAGTTCTTC; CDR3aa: CASSLSGSYEQFF
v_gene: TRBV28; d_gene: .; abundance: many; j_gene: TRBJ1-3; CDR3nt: TGTGCCAGCAGTTTATACGCGGGGGACTTGGTACGTGGAAACACCATATATTTT; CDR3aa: CASSLYAGDLVRGNTIYF
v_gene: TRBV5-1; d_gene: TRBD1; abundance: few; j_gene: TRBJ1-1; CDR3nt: TGCGCCAGCAGCAACCCGGGACAGGGATGGACTGAAGCTTTCTTT; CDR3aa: CASSNPGQGWTEAFF
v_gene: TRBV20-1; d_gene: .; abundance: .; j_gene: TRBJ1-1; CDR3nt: TGCAGTGCCCTGAGGGGCGATTCTGATACTCGAGAAGCTTTCTTT; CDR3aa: CSALRGDSDTREAFF
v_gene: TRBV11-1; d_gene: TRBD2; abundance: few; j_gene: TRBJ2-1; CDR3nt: TGTGCCAGCAGCTTATATGTCAGAGAGGGCGGGAGGTTGCAGTTCTTC; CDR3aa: CASSLYVREGGRLQFF
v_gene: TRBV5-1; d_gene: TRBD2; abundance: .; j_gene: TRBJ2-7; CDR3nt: TGCGCCAGCAGCCCCAGGACTAGCGTAATAAGCTCCTACGAGCAGTACTTC; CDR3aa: CASSPRTSVISSYEQYF
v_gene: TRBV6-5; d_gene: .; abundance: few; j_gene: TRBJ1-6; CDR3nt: TGTGCCAGCAGTTCCTCACGGGTGGATTCACCCCTCCACTTT; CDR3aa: CASSSSRVDSPLHF
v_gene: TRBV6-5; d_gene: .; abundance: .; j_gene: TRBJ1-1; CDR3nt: TGTGCCAGCAAGAGGGATGGACTGAAGAACACTGAAGCTTCCTTT; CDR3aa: CASKRDGLKNTEASF
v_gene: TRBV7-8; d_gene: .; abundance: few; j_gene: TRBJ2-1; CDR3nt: TGTGCCAGCAGCTTTCTTCCGGATAGCTCCTACAATGAGCAGTTCTTC; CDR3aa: CASSFLPDSSYNEQFF
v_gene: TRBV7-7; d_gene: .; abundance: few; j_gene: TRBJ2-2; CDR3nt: TGTGCTAGCAGCTTAACAGGACCCACCGGGGAGCTGTTTTTT; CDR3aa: CASSLTGPTGELFF
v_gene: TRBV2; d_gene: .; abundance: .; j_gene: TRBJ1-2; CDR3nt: TGTGCCAGCATCGCGGGGGGGGCACCTAACTATGGCTACACCTTC; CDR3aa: CASIAGGAPNYGYTF
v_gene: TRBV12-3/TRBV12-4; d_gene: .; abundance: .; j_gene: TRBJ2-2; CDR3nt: TGTGCCAGCAGTTTACGGGGGTCTAGTGCCGGGGAGCTGTTTTTT; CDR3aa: CASSLRGSSAGELFF
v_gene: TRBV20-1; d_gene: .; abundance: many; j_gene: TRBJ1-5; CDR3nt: TGCAGTGCTAGAACAGGGTATCAGCCCCAGCATTTT; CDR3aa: CSARTGYQPQHF
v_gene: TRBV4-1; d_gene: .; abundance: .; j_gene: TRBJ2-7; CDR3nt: TGCGCCAGCAGCCATCTCTACGAGCAGTACTTC; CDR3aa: CASSHLYEQYF
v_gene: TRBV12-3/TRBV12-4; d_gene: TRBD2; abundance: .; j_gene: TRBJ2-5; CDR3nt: TGTGCCAGCAGTCGACTGGGACTAGTTGAAGAGACCCAGTACTTC; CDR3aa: CASSRLGLVEETQYF
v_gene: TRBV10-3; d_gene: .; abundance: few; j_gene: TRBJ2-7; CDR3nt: TGTGCCCATACGAACTCGACCTACGAGCAGTACTTC; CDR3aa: CAHTNSTYEQYF
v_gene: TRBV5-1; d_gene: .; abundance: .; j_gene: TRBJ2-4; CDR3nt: TGCGCCAGCAGCTCGGACAGCATCAAAAACATTCAGTACTTC; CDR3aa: CASSSDSIKNIQYF
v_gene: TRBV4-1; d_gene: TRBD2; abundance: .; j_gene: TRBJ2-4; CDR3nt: TGCGCCAGCAGCCACCGGGGGAGGGATGAAGACATTCAGTACTTC; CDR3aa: CASSHRGRDEDIQYF
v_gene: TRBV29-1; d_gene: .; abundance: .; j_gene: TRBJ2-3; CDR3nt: TGCAGCGTTAGAAGCACAGATACGCAGTATTTT; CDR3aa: CSVRSTDTQYF
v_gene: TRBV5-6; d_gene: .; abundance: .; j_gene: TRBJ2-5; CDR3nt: TGTGCCAGCAGCTTGGGAGTTGTGTCGACCCAGTACTTC; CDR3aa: CASSLGVVSTQYF
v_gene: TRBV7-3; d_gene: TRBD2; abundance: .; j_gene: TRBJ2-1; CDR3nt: TGTGCCAGCAGCCGAATGGGGACTAGCGGGAGGGCGGCCTACAATGAGCAGTTCTTC; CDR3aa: CASSRMGTSGRAAYNEQFF
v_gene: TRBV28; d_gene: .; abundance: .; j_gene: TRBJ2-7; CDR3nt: TGTGCCAGCAGTTCGGTTTACGAGCAGTACTTC; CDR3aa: CASSSVYEQYF
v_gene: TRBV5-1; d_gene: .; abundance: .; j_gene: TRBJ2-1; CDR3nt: TGCGCCAGCAGCTTGGTTGGCGGGCCGAGCTCCTACAATGAGCAGTTCTTC; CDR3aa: CASSLVGGPSSYNEQFF
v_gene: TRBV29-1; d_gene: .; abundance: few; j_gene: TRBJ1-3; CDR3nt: TGCAGCGTGGCCAGGGTCTCCTCCTCTGGAAACACCATATATTTT; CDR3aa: CSVARVSSSGNTIYF
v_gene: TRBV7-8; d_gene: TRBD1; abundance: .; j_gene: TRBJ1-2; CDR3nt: TGTGCCAGCAGTCCGGACAGGGGGAACTATGGCTACACCTTC; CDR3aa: CASSPDRGNYGYTF
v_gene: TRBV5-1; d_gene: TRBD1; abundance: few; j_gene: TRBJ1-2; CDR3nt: TGCGCCAGCAGCATCGGACAGGGTAATGGCTACACCTTC; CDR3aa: CASSIGQGNGYTF
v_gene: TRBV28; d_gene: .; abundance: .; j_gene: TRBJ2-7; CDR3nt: TGTGCCAGCAGTTTGGGGGCATACGAGCAGTACTTC; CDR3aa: CASSLGAYEQYF
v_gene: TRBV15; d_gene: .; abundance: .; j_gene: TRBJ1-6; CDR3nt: TGTGCCACCAGCGTGTATAATTCACCCCTCCACTTT; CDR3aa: CATSVYNSPLHF
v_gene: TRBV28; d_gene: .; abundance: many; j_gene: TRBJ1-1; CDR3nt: TGTGCCAGCAATGAGGGGGGGAACACTGAAGCTTTCTTT; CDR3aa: CASNEGGNTEAFF
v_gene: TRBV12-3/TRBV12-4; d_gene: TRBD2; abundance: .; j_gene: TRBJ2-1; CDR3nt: TGTGCCAGCAGTTATAAATCGACTAGCGGGAGGGAGCAGTTCTTC; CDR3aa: CASSYKSTSGREQFF
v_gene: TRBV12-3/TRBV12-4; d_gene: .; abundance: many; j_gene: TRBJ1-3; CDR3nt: TGTGCCAGCCGGGTCATAGGGGAGACTGGAAACACCATATATTTT; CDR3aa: CASRVIGETGNTIYF
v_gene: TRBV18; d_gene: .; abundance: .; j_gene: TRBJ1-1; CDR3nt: TGTGCCAGCTCACCACCCCTATCGGTCCGGGAGGAAGCTTTCTTT; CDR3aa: CASSPPLSVREEAFF